This T cell receptor beta chain came from a study of T-cell reconstitution after alpha-beta-depleted transplantation in children. As it was prepared, the TCRbeta library received unique molecular identifiers. MiXCR, run by TCRdb on the PCR reads, gives a single entry per CDR3 protein. This sample has 400,000 to 500,000 distinct CDR3 sequences, with about a tenth found just once. This clonotype was observed at least ten times. This clonotype was obtained from a human donor who donated a stem cell graft to a child with acute myeloid leukemia. The sample in question was PBMCs from the stem cell graft donor, obtained from the stem cell graft.

This chain's CDR3 is CASSQERLQGVAGANVLTF. In DNA, the CDR3 is TGTGCCAGCAGCCAAGAAAGATTACAGGGGGTTGCTGGGGCCAACGTCCTGACTTTC. The chain has TRBV4-2 and TRBJ2-6; 8 bases align to TRBD1. CDR1 and CDR2 (germline): LGHNA, YNFKEQ. The V segment lost 0 bases and the J segment 2 bases; nucleotides outside the gene matches: 9. The CDR3 extends over 19 amino acids.